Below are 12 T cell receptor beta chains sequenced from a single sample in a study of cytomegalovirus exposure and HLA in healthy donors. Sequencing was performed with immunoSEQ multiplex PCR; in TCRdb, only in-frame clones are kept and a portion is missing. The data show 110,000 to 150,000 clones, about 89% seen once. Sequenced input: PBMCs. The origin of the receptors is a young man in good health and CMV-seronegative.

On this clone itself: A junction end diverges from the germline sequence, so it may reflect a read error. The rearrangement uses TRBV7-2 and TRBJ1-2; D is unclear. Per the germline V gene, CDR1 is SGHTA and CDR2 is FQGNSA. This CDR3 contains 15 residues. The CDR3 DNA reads TGCGCCAGCAGCCAAGATAATCAGGTGAACTATGGCTACACCTTC. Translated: CASSQDNQVNYGYTF.

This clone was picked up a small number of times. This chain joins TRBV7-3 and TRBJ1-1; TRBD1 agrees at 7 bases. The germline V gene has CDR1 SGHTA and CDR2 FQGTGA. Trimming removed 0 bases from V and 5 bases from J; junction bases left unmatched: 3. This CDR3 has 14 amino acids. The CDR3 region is CASSLTGGGTEAFF. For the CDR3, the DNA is TGTGCCAGCAGCTTAACAGGGGGCGGGACTGAAGCTTTCTTT.

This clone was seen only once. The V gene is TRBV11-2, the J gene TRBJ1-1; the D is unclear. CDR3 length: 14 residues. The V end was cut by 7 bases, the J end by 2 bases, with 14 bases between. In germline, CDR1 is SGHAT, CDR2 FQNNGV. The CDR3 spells CASNPGIHNTEAFF. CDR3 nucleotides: TGTGCCAGCAACCCCGGGATTCACAACACTGAAGCTTTCTTT.

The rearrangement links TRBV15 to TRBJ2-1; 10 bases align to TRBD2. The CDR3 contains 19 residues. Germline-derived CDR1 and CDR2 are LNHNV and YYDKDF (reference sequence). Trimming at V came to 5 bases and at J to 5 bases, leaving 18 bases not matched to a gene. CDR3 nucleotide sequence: TGTGCCACCAGCGTCCGACCCCCCATACTAGCGGGGCTAAACAATGAGCAGTTCTTC. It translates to CATSVRPPILAGLNNEQFF.

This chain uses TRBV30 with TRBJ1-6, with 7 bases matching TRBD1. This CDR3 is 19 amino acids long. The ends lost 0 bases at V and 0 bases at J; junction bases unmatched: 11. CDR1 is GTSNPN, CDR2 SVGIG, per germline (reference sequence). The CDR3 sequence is CAWSVNDRARSSYNSPLHF. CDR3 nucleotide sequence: TGTGCCTGGAGTGTGAACGACAGGGCCAGGAGCTCCTATAATTCACCCCTCCACTTT.

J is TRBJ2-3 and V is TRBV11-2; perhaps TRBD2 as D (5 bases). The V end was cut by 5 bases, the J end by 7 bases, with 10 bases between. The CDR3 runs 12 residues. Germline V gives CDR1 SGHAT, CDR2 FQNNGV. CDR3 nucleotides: TGTGCCAGCAGCCTCGGGGTAAATACGCAGTATTTT. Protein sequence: CASSLGVNTQYF.

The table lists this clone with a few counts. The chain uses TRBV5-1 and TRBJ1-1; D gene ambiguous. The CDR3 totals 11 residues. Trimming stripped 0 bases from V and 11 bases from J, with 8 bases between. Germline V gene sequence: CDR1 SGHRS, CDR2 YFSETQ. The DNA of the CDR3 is TGCGCCAGCAGCTTGGGAGCCGGGGCTTTCTTT. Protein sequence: CASSLGAGAFF.

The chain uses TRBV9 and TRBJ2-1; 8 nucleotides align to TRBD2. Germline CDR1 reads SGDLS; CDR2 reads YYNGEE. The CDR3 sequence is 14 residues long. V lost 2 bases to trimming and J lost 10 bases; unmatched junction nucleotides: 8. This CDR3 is CASSVGTSHHEQFF. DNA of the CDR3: TGTGCCAGCAGCGTGGGGACTAGTCACCACGAGCAGTTCTTC.

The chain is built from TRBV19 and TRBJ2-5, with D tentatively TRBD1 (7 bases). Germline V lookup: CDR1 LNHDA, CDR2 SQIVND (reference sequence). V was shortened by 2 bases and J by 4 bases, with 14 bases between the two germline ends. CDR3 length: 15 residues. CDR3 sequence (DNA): TGTGCCAGTAGTATACAGGGGGGAAGGGGAGAGACCCAGTACTTC. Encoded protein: CASSIQGGRGETQYF.

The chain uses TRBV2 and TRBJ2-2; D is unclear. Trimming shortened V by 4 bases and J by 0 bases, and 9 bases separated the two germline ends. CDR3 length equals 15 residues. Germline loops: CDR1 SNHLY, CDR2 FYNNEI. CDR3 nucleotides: TGTGCCAGCAGTGCTCCCGTAACGAACACCGGGGAGCTGTTTTTT. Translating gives CASSAPVTNTGELFF.

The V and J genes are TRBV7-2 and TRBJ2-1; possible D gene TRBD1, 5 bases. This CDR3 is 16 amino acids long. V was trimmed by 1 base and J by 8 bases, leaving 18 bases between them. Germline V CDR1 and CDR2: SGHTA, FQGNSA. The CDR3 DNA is TGTGCCAGCAGCTTAGGGTTCGGCAGGGTAATTGATGAGCAGTTCTTC. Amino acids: CASSLGFGRVIDEQFF.

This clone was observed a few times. This CDR3 reads CASSSDYRGLNTEAFF. Here the CDR3 DNA reads TGCGCCAGCAGCTCAGACTACAGGGGTTTGAACACTGAAGCTTTCTTT. The rearrangement joins TRBV5-1 to TRBJ1-1, with 7 bases identical to TRBD1. Losses at the gene ends were 3 bases for V and 0 bases for J; bases not matched to a gene: 8. Germline CDR1 is SGHRS and CDR2 is YFSETQ. The CDR3 totals 16 residues.